Below, one T cell receptor (beta chain) is given with its context. The target of this receptor is not known. Within one base of it there is no much larger clone, and no base qualities were kept. This sample is drawn from a study of T cells in tumors and immune-related adverse events (dated by TCRdb to 2020 to 2022). This specimen's treatment or condition label, per the study, means: nivolumab (PD-1 blockade) given before sampling. The DNeasy Blood and Tissue Kit was used to extract DNA from formalin-fixed paraffin-embedded specimens. The TCR beta locus was amplified and sequenced with the immunoSEQ assay, yielding bulk TCR Vbeta CDR3 data. The study's own analysis went as follows. CDR3s were excluded if they were non-productive, were shorter than 7 amino acids, or did not start with C or end with F/W. Only specimens with at least 1000 reads were analysed, and clonotypes were defined at the amino acid level. Clonality was computed as 1 minus Pielou's evenness. To equalize library sizes, abundance-weighted random subsampling with replacement was performed 100 times so that 95% confidence intervals could be reported. The Morisita overlap index was used to quantify repertoire overlap, and for each specimen the top 40 clones were checked for overlap with the irAE. TCRdb re-hosts the immuneACCESS table, in-frame sequences only. Its copies lack some clones; in the studies checked, an unresolved V gene accounts for under half of them, and the cause for the rest is not known. V, J and clone size are those of that table, while D and trimming were read from the DNA. The sample profile shows around 22,000 clones; about 93% of them were found once. In total, the top ten clones hold 1.3% to 1.5% of the sample.

For CDR1 and CDR2, the germline V gene lists SQVTM and ANQGSEA. Reading from cysteine to phenylalanine, the CDR3 counts 12 amino acids. CDR3 DNA is the only sequence kept; it has 36 bases, read in frame from the first base. Trimmed from V: 7 bases; trimmed from J: 7 bases; junction bases lacking a gene match: 4. Here the sequenced sample was lymph node tissue, taken from a patient treated with anti-PD-1 therapy. The sequence was obtained from a female donor with metastatic renal cell carcinoma. The sequence joins TRBV29-1 to TRBJ2-4; 10 of the junction bases match TRBD1. The CDR3 region: CSATDRGNIQYF. At the DNA level, the sequence is TGCAGCGCCACGGACAGGGGGAACATTCAGTACTTC.